The clone carrying this TCR beta chain was counted a few times. The data are from a study of T-cell memory formation after mild COVID-19. Germline assignment: CDR1 MDHEN and CDR2 SYDVKM. The CDR3 loop spans 16 amino acids. The V gene lost 2 bases and the J gene lost 0 bases, with 8 bases spanning the gap. From the 5' RACE reads, TCRdb called clonotypes with MiXCR, one entry per CDR3 protein. The sample yields a few hundred thousand distinct CDR3 sequences, about a sixth seen once. Sequencing was carried out using PBMCs or a T cell subset sorted from them (not recorded which). The chain uses TRBV28 and TRBJ1-6; no firm D call. This TCR was sampled from a man younger than 35 who had mild COVID-19 (a few samples of this study predate the infection). Cell type and time point are not known. The CDR3 region is CASSLLGSSYNSPLHF. The CDR3, as DNA: TGTGCCAGCAGTTTACTCGGGAGCTCCTATAATTCACCCCTCCACTTT. The whole variable domain, filled in from reference TRBV28 and TRBJ1-6, reads DVKVTQSSRYLVKRTGEKVFLECVQDMDHENMFWYRQDPGLGLRLIYFSYDVKMKEKGDIPEGYSVSREKKERFSLILESASTNQTSMYLCASSLLGSSYNSPLHFGNGTRLTVT.